This entry is about one T cell receptor beta chain. This sample was included in a study of blood T cell repertoires in COVID-19. Libraries were prepared by immunoSEQ multiplex PCR; TCRdb keeps only in-frame clonotypes and omits some of them. This sample has 150,000 to 200,000 clones, with 80% to 90% found just once. This CDR3 region has 15 residues. Germline-derived CDR1 and CDR2 are MNHEY and SVGAGI. Trimming stripped 6 bases from V and 1 base from J, with 13 bases between. The sequenced sample consisted of peripheral blood. This rearrangement joins TRBV6-5 to TRBJ2-1; D ambiguous. The receptor was isolated from an elderly woman with acute or convalescent COVID-19. CDR3 amino acids: CASSSGYGSYNEQFF. The CDR3 DNA follows: TGTGCCAGCAGCTCCGGGTACGGTTCCTACAATGAGCAGTTCTTC.